The clone carrying this T cell receptor beta chain was observed a few times. Its antigen is unknown. This sample stems from a study of cytotoxic CD8 clonotypes in ibrutinib-treated CLL. Study background: A median around 12 months of treatment, range 6 to 36, preceded the collection of response samples. Whole-study results and caveats: Before falling back toward baseline at progression, clonality had risen at the time of ibrutinib response. At baseline, clonality was higher than in age-matched healthy donors and correlated with CD8+ counts.

Germline V gene data show CDR1 as MNHEY and CDR2 as SMNVEV (reference sequence). The ends lost 10 bases at V and 5 bases at J; junction bases unmatched: 18. The CDR3 extends over 16 amino acids. TCRdb keeps only in-frame clones here, not all; method: immunoSEQ multiplex PCR. Counted here are over 250,000 clones, approximately 76% occurring once; the ten biggest clones make up 5.6%. Sequencing used PBMCs, obtained at disease progression, from a patient treated with ibrutinib. The chain joins TRBV27 to TRBJ2-7; the match to TRBD2 covers 9 bases. The clonotype was recovered from a human donor with chronic lymphocytic leukemia. Here the CDR3 reads CATKDGGLAGSNEQYF. CDR3 bases: TGTGCCACGAAGGACGGCGGTCTAGCGGGATCCAACGAGCAGTACTTC.